This passage covers 25 T cell receptor beta chains from one sample sequenced in a study of glioma-infiltrating T cells. Using RNA template, CDR3s of TCR alpha and beta were amplified with iRepertoire arm-PCR. TCRdb called the multiplex PCR reads again in MiXCR, with one record for every CDR3 protein. The sample shows 300,000 to 450,000 distinct CDR3 sequences, 35% to 45% of them seen only once. What was sequenced was glioma tissue, nonneoplastic brain tissue, or PBMCs (not recorded which). The receptor source for this set is a human donor with low-grade glioma or glioblastoma, undergoing nonglioma brain surgery, or in good health (not recorded which).

The V gene is TRBV6-2 or TRBV6-3, the J gene TRBJ2-3, with no clear D. Germline V gene lookup returns CDR1 MNHEY and CDR2 SVGEGT. The CDR3 loop spans 15 amino acids. The V end was cut by 0 bases, the J end by 0 bases, with 7 bases between. CDR3 residues: CASSYSQTSTDTQYF. DNA for the CDR3: TGTGCCAGCAGTTACTCACAGACTAGCACAGATACGCAGTATTTT.

The table lists this clonotype with a few counts. The rearrangement joins TRBV2 to TRBJ2-5, with TRBD1 as a possible D gene (6 bases). The J call may not be correct, given that the DNA end is closer to TRBJ2-7. The CDR3 is made up of 13 amino acids. Germline V gives CDR1 SNHLY, CDR2 FYNNEI. The CDR3 nucleotides are TGTGCCAGCATATTAGGACAGAACTACGAGCAGTACTTC. It yields the protein CASILGQNYEQYF.

This clonotype was observed a few times. The J gene is TRBJ1-5, the V gene TRBV4-1; no definite D call. The germline V and J ends were trimmed by 0 bases and 0 bases, with 9 bases remaining between them. Germline assignment: CDR1 MGHRA and CDR2 YSYEKL. The CDR3 consists of 16 residues. The CDR3 DNA is TGCGCCAGCAGCCAAGATCCCGGGGATAGCAATCAGCCCCAGCATTTT. It yields the protein CASSQDPGDSNQPQHF.

In the case of this clonotype: The junction shows a germline mismatch at one end, possibly a read error. The DNA of the CDR3 is TGTGCCACCAGCAGAGATTGGGGGGCCGGCTACGGGCAGTACTTC. Residues: CATSRDWGAGYGQYF. The chain combines TRBV15 with TRBJ2-7; D may correspond to TRBD1 or TRBD2 (6 bases each). CDR1 is LNHNV and CDR2 is YYDKDF in the germline V gene (reference sequence). CDR3 length: 15 amino acids. Filled out from reference TRBV15 and TRBJ2-7, the complete variable domain reads DAMVIQNPRYQVTQFGKPVTLSCSQTLNHNVMYWYQQKSSQAPKLLFHYYDKDFNNEADTPDNFQSRRPNTSFCFLDIRSPGLGDTAMYLCATSRDWGAGYGQYFGPGTRLTVT.

This rearrangement joins TRBV6-6 to TRBJ1-5; D ambiguous. The length of the CDR3 is 14 residues. Per the germline V gene, CDR1 is MNHNY and CDR2 is SVGAGI (reference sequence). Trimming removed 0 bases at V and 5 bases at J, with 8 bases between. The CDR3 DNA follows: TGTGCCAGCAGTTACTCAGGAGGTGATCAGCCCCAGCATTTT. This encodes CASSYSGGDQPQHF.

This clonotype was seen once. V gene TRBV11-2 combines with J gene TRBJ2-7; D ambiguous. Gene TRBJ1-2 matches the end of the DNA better, so the J call may be wrong. This CDR3 has 15 residues. Germline V CDR1 and CDR2: SGHAT, FQNNGV. The CDR3 DNA reads TGTGCCAGCAGCCCCACGTTAGGTTCCAACTATGGCTACACCTTC. This translates into CASSPTLGSNYGYTF.

This clonotype showed up just a few times. The rearrangement uses TRBV10-3 and TRBJ2-1; 12 positions agree with TRBD2. The CDR3 is made up of 16 amino acids. The V gene end was trimmed by 8 bases and the J gene end by 6 bases; junction bases not matched to a gene: 11. Per germline, CDR1 ENHRY and CDR2 SYGVKD. CDR3 DNA: TGTGCCATCGGAAAAACGACTAGCGGGAGACGCAATGAGCAGTTCTTC. As protein: CAIGKTTSGRRNEQFF.

With regard to this clonotype: With a much larger clone just one base away, this may be a read error. The CDR3 does not close with the conserved phenylalanine or tryptophan, likely indicating a read error. The chain has TRBV7-9 and TRBJ1-5; D is possibly TRBD1 (5 bases). The CDR3 length is 12 residues. The germline V gene encodes CDR1 SEHNR and CDR2 FQNEAQ (reference sequence). The V and J ends lost 0 bases and 13 bases respectively, with 10 bases between them. In DNA form, the CDR3 reads TGTGCCAGCAGCTTAGCGCTACAGGAGCAGCATTCT. It yields the protein CASSLALQEQHS.

The rearrangement uses TRBV12-3 or TRBV12-4 and TRBJ1-2, with 8 bases matching TRBD1. The CDR3 has 16 amino acids. Trimming removed 2 bases from V and 2 bases from J; junction bases left unmatched: 7. This chain's CDR3 is CASSLPRDRRNYGYTF. The CDR3, as DNA: TGTGCCAGCAGTTTACCCCGGGACAGGAGAAACTATGGCTACACCTTC.

This clonotype has at least ten counts. This chain links TRBV6-1 with TRBJ2-3; D is perhaps TRBD2 (6 bases). Germline CDR1 is MNHNS and CDR2 is SASEGT. The CDR3 is 14 amino acids. Trimming removed 6 bases from V and 0 bases from J, with 10 bases in between. DNA for the CDR3: TGTGCCAGCAGAGCCGGGACTAGCACAGATACGCAGTATTTT. Translating gives CASRAGTSTDTQYF.

The chain carries TRBV20-1 and TRBJ2-1; D is unclear. Germline V gene lookup returns CDR1 DFQATT and CDR2 SNEGSKA (reference sequence). The CDR3 is 17 residues long. V was pared by 4 bases and J by 4 bases, with 23 bases between. CDR3 in DNA: TGCAGTGCTAAGGCTCTACCCCGGGCTAAGAATTACAATGAGCAGTTCTTC. Its protein product is CSAKALPRAKNYNEQFF.

This clonotype came up a few times. The rearrangement uses TRBV25-1 and TRBJ2-2; 8 nucleotides align to TRBD2. Germline lookup yields CDR1 MGHDK and CDR2 SYGVNS. This CDR3 is built from 16 residues. Germline trimming cut 1 base from V and 6 bases from J; bases unmatched to any gene: 7. In nucleotides, the CDR3 is TGTGCCAGCAGTGAATCTGCGGGAGGAGTCTCCGGGGAGCTGTTTTTT. It is translated as CASSESAGGVSGELFF.

In the case of this clonotype: At one boundary the junction diverges from the germline segment, which might be a read error. The chain employs TRBV20-1 and TRBJ2-7; 10 bases are shared with TRBD1. The CDR3 sequence is 13 residues long. Germline lookup yields CDR1 DFQATT and CDR2 SNEGSKA (reference sequence). The CDR3 protein is CRARDRGTYEQYF. CDR3 sequence (DNA): TGCAGAGCTAGGGACAGGGGAACATACGAGCAGTACTTC.

This sequence joins TRBV7-9 and TRBJ2-1; 10 bases agree with TRBD2. Trimming took 5 bases from V and 4 from J; bases not matched to a gene: 5. Germline V CDR1 and CDR2: SEHNR, FQNEAQ (reference sequence). The CDR3 is made up of 15 amino acids. The CDR3 region has the DNA TGTGCCAGCAGCCAGACTAGCGGGCCATACAATGAGCAGTTCTTC. Translated, it gives CASSQTSGPYNEQFF.

Remarks on this clonotype: A much larger clone sits a single nucleotide away, making a read error possible. DNA of the CDR3: TGTGCCAGCAGTATCCTCTACGAGCAGTACTTC. Protein sequence: CASSILYEQYF. V is TRBV28 and J is TRBJ2-7; D is uncertain. From germline, CDR1 is MDHEN and CDR2 SYDVKM. The CDR3 extends over 11 amino acids. V was pared by 5 bases and J by 3 bases, with 5 bases between.

This clonotype showed up just once. This chain joins TRBV4-1 and TRBJ2-3; TRBD1 matches 10 bases. CDR1 is MGHRA, CDR2 YSYEKL, per germline. This CDR3 contains 14 residues. V gave up 4 bases and J gave up 5 bases; unmatched junction bases: 3. The CDR3 sequence is CASSPRDRGDTQYF. The CDR3, as DNA: TGCGCCAGCAGCCCGCGGGACAGGGGAGATACGCAGTATTTT.

Concerning this clonotype: This may be a read error: a much more frequent sequence differs by one nucleotide. The chain has TRBV4-3 and TRBJ2-1; tentatively, D is TRBD2 (6 bases). Germline CDR1 and CDR2: LGHNA and YSLEER. There are 15 residues in the CDR3. The CDR3 DNA reads as TGCGCCAGCAGCAGTAGCGGATTTGGCTACAATGGGCAGTTCTTC. Translating it yields CASSSSGFGYNGQFF.

The table lists this clonotype with many counts. The rearrangement links TRBV27 to TRBJ2-3; possibly TRBD2 for D (5 bases). CDR3 size: 14 residues. The V and J ends lost 3 bases and 8 bases respectively, with 15 bases between them. The germline CDR1 and CDR2 sequences are MNHEY and SMNVEV (reference sequence). In DNA, the CDR3 is TGTGCCAGCAGTTTGTCGGGGAACGGTGTTACGCAGTATTTT. Translating gives CASSLSGNGVTQYF.

The chain employs TRBV12-3 or TRBV12-4 and TRBJ2-3; D unclear. Trimming left V 1 base short and J 6 bases short, with 8 bases between. The CDR3 totals 13 residues. CDR3 protein: CASSLGSPDTQYF. The DNA for the CDR3 is TGTGCCAGCAGTTTAGGCAGTCCGGATACGCAGTATTTT.

This clonotype was counted ten times or more. This rearrangement joins TRBV6-5 to TRBJ1-4, with D unresolved. Trimming took off 0 bases at V and 8 bases at J, with 16 bases between the two ends. Per germline, CDR1 MNHEY and CDR2 SVGAGI. This CDR3 is 16 amino acids long. The CDR3 bases are TGTGCCAGCAGTTACTCGTCTCGGGATTGGGAGGAAAAACTGTTTTTT. This codes for CASSYSSRDWEEKLFF.

The chain employs TRBV7-2 and TRBJ2-7, with D perhaps matching TRBD1 (5 bases). The CDR3 runs 15 residues. Germline CDR1 reads SGHTA; CDR2 reads FQGNSA. The ends were cut back, 1 base at V and 0 bases at J, with 10 bases in the middle. CDR3 region: CASSLDRYTSYEQYF. The DNA for the CDR3 is TGTGCCAGCAGCTTAGACAGGTATACCTCCTACGAGCAGTACTTC.

A remark on this clonotype: A much larger clone lies a single base off, so this may be a read error. This chain connects TRBV27 to TRBJ1-6; D is undetermined. Looked up from germline, CDR1 is MNHEY and CDR2 is SMNVEV (reference sequence). The CDR3 loop spans 13 amino acids. The CDR3 loop is CAGSFSIGSPLHF. The CDR3 DNA reads TGTGCCGGCAGCTTTAGCATTGGGTCACCCCTCCACTTT.

This rearrangement joins TRBV2 to TRBJ2-2; no clear D gene. Trimming removed 8 bases at V and 2 bases at J, with 12 bases between. CDR1 is SNHLY and CDR2 is FYNNEI in the germline V gene. The CDR3 has 14 amino acids. The CDR3 DNA reads TGTGCCAGCTCTCGAGAGCTAAACACCGGGGAGCTGTTTTTT. Protein: CASSRELNTGELFF.

This clonotype was picked up a small number of times. The J gene is TRBJ2-1, the V gene TRBV2; 14 bases agree with TRBD2. CDR1 is SNHLY and CDR2 is FYNNEI in the germline V gene. Losses at the gene ends were 9 bases for V and 7 bases for J; bases not matched to a gene: 8. The CDR3 has 15 residues. The CDR3 reads CARTGTSGSGNEQFF. DNA of the CDR3: TGTGCCAGGACAGGGACTAGCGGGAGTGGTAATGAGCAGTTCTTC.

The chain uses TRBV3-1 and TRBJ2-7; D call uncertain. CDR1 LGHDT and CDR2 YNNKEL come from the germline V gene (reference sequence). Trimming removed 2 bases at V and 7 bases at J, with 15 bases between. The CDR3 consists of 14 residues. The CDR3, as DNA: TGTGCCAGCAGCCAACTTTCGCTAAGAGAAGAGCAGTACTTC. This sequence encodes CASSQLSLREEQYF.